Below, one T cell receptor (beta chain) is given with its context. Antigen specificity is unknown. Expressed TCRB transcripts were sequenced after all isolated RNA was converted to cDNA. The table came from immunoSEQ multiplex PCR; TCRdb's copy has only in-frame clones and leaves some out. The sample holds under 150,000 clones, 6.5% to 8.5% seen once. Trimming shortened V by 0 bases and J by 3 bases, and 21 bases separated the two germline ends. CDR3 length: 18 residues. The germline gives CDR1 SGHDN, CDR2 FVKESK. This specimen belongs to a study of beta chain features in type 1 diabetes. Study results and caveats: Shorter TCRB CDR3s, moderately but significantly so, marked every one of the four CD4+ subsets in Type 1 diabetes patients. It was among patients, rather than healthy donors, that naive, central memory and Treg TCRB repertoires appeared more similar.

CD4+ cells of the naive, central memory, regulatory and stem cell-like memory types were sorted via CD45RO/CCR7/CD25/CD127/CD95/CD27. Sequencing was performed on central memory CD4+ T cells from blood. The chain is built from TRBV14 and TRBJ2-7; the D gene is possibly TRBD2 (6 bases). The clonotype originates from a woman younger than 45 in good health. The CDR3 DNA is TGTGCCAGCAGCCAAGATCTTTCTCTCGGGAGTCAACTCTACGAGCAGTACTTC. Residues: CASSQDLSLGSQLYEQYF.